The 27 T cell receptor beta chains below were found in one sample sequenced in a study of blood T cell repertoires in COVID-19. Clones were sequenced by immunoSEQ multiplex PCR, and TCRdb holds only the in-frame ones, with some missing. The sample yields under 450,000 clones, 70% to 90% seen once. Sequencing used peripheral blood. All receptors derive from a woman in her thirties or forties with COVID-19, enrolled during active disease.

The chain recombines TRBV7-8 with TRBJ1-1; D unclear. Per germline, CDR1 SGHVS and CDR2 FQNEAQ. Trimming cost V 1 base and J 4 bases, with 10 bases left between them. CDR3 length: 14 amino acids. DNA of the CDR3: TGTGCCAGCAGCTTAGGCGGGGATAGCACTGAAGCTTTCTTT. Translated: CASSLGGDSTEAFF.

The V call is TRBV4-3, the J call TRBJ1-4; 7 bases fit TRBD1. J was trimmed by 2 bases and V by 0 bases; bases with no gene match: 3. The CDR3 is 16 residues long. Germline lookup yields CDR1 LGHNA and CDR2 YSLEER. For the CDR3, the DNA is TGCGCCAGCAGCCAAGATTCAGGGGGGACTAATGAAAAACTGTTTTTT. It specifies CASSQDSGGTNEKLFF.

This chain connects TRBV19 to TRBJ2-2; 11 nucleotides match TRBD2. Per germline, CDR1 LNHDA and CDR2 SQIVND (reference sequence). The V segment lost 3 bases and the J segment 6 bases; nucleotides outside the gene matches: 6. The CDR3 length is 16 residues. The CDR3 DNA reads TGTGCCAGTAGTATTAGCGGGAGGGCCGCGGCCGGGGAGCTGTTTTTT. It yields the protein CASSISGRAAAGELFF.

The rearrangement uses TRBV4-1 and TRBJ1-2; D gene ambiguous. CDR3 size: 18 residues. Trimming removed 3 bases from V and 3 bases from J, with 23 bases in between. The germline V gene has CDR1 MGHRA and CDR2 YSYEKL. CDR3 region: CASSQILLRLIWDYGYTF. CDR3 sequence (DNA): TGCGCCAGCAGCCAGATTCTACTTCGACTTATATGGGACTATGGCTACACCTTC.

Comment on this clone: Different DNA sequences within this sample yield the same CDR3. The chain has TRBV5-1 and TRBJ1-6; TRBD1 matches at 8 bases. The V segment lost 2 bases and the J segment 8 bases; nucleotides outside the gene matches: 3. The CDR3 contains 14 residues. Germline-derived CDR1 and CDR2 are SGHRS and YFSETQ. The CDR3 here is CASSLTGGDSPLHF. In nucleotides, the CDR3 is TGCGCCAGCAGCTTAACAGGGGGGGATTCACCCCTCCACTTT.

This sequence joins TRBV28 and TRBJ1-1, with D perhaps matching TRBD1 (6 bases). Trimming shortened V by 9 bases and J by 5 bases, and 16 bases separated the two germline ends. The CDR3 spans 13 residues. Germline CDR1 reads MDHEN; CDR2 reads SYDVKM. The CDR3 coding sequence is TGTGCCAGTGCGTCAGGGGAAAGAACTGAAGCTTTCTTT. Its protein product is CASASGERTEAFF.

V usage is TRBV3-1 (or the pseudogene TRBV3-2) and J usage is TRBJ2-7, with 8 bases identical to TRBD2. Trimming removed 6 bases from V and 3 bases from J; junction bases left unmatched: 7. Per germline, CDR1 LGHDT and CDR2 YNNKEL (reference sequence). This CDR3 has 14 residues. In DNA, the CDR3 is TGTGCCAGCAGTATAGCGGGAAGCGGCTACGAGCAGTACTTC. This translates into CASSIAGSGYEQYF.

The V and J genes are TRBV12-3 or TRBV12-4 and TRBJ2-5; no clear D. V lost 6 bases and J lost 3, with 5 bases in between. The CDR3 has 11 residues. The CDR3 spells CASSREETQYF. The DNA of the CDR3 is TGTGCCAGCAGCCGGGAAGAGACCCAGTACTTC.

The V call is TRBV7-9, the J call TRBJ2-1; 8 bases agree with TRBD2. The CDR3 loop spans 16 amino acids. Germline V gives CDR1 SEHNR, CDR2 FQNEAQ (reference sequence). V gave up 5 bases and J gave up 6 bases; unmatched junction bases: 12. The CDR3, as DNA: TGTGCCAGCAGCCTGGCCGGGACTAGACGTGGCAATGAGCAGTTCTTC. Protein product: CASSLAGTRRGNEQFF.

The gene calls are TRBV2 and TRBJ2-7; 9 bases are shared with TRBD2. Germline CDR1 is SNHLY and CDR2 is FYNNEI. Trimming took 6 bases from V and 0 from J; bases not matched to a gene: 3. The CDR3 loop spans 14 amino acids. The CDR3: CASSLAGYSYEQYF. The CDR3 coding sequence is TGTGCCAGCAGCCTAGCGGGATACTCCTACGAGCAGTACTTC.

Only a few counts were recorded for this clone. The chain combines TRBV6-5 with TRBJ1-2, with TRBD1 identical over 7 bases. CDR3 length equals 14 residues. Germline assignment: CDR1 MNHEY and CDR2 SVGAGI. J lost 2 bases, V lost 6 bases, and 6 bases had no gene match. The CDR3 DNA is TGTGCCAGCAGAATCAGCAGGGGGAACTATGGCTACACCTTC. Translation gives CASRISRGNYGYTF.

This chain uses TRBV18 with TRBJ1-3; D may be TRBD1 (6 bases). Germline CDR1 and CDR2: KGHSH and LQKENI. Trimming shortened V by 3 bases and J by 0 bases, and 12 bases separated the two germline ends. The CDR3 totals 16 residues. The CDR3 DNA is TGTGCCAGCTCACCCCCCGGGACACTCTCTGGAAACACCATATATTTT. Translation gives CASSPPGTLSGNTIYF. Full variable domain (rest looked up from reference TRBV18 and TRBJ1-3): NAGVMQNPRHLVRRRGQEARLRCSPMKGHSHVYWYRQLPEEGLKFMVYLQKENIIDESGMPKERFSAEFPKEGPSILRIQQVVRGDSAAYFCASSPPGTLSGNTIYFGEGSWLTVV.

This chain uses TRBV10-3 with TRBJ1-1; unclear D gene. The germline V gene has CDR1 ENHRY and CDR2 SYGVKD. Trimming removed 3 bases at V and 1 base at J, with 9 bases between. This CDR3 has 14 amino acids. The DNA of the CDR3 is TGTGCCATCAGTGATGTAACTGGGAACACTGAAGCTTTCTTT. Residues: CAISDVTGNTEAFF.

The chain links TRBV30 to TRBJ1-2; tentatively, D is TRBD1 (5 bases). V was clipped by 3 bases and J by 5 bases, with 16 bases between them. Germline-derived CDR1 and CDR2 are GTSNPN and SVGIG (reference sequence). This CDR3 contains 14 residues. The CDR3 DNA is TGTGCCTGGAGGGGGGACTGGGGAGAGTATGGCTACACCTTC. Protein product: CAWRGDWGEYGYTF.

The rearrangement joins TRBV7-9 to TRBJ1-2; a weak D match, TRBD1 (6 bases). Per germline, CDR1 SEHNR and CDR2 FQNEAQ (reference sequence). The V end lost 5 bases, the J end lost 0 bases, and 16 bases lay between the germline ends. CDR3 length equals 16 residues. The CDR3 DNA sequence: TGTGCCAGCAGCCGCTACAGGGAAGGGACTAACTATGGCTACACCTTC. It is translated as CASSRYREGTNYGYTF.

The gene calls are TRBV10-3 and TRBJ1-4; tentatively, D is TRBD1 (5 bases). The CDR3 length is 15 residues. CDR1 is ENHRY, CDR2 SYGVKD, per germline. Between the trimmed V and J ends, which lost 4 bases and 8 bases, there was a span of 17 bases. The CDR3 DNA reads TGTGCCATCAGTGGAAGCCGCGGAGGGGAGGAAAAACTGTTTTTT. As protein: CAISGSRGGEEKLFF.

The chain combines TRBV30 with TRBJ1-2, with D possibly being TRBD1 (5 bases). The ends were cut back, 3 bases at V and 4 bases at J, with 18 bases in the middle. This CDR3 region has 15 residues. Germline V gives CDR1 GTSNPN, CDR2 SVGIG (reference sequence). CDR3 nucleotides: TGTGCCTGGAGGGCATCGGCAGGGAAGGGCTATGGCTACACCTTC. It specifies CAWRASAGKGYGYTF.

The chain uses TRBV6-2 or TRBV6-3 and TRBJ1-5, with TRBD1 matching 8 bases. The CDR3 is 16 amino acids. Germline V gene data show CDR1 as MNHEY and CDR2 as SVGEGT. V shed 5 bases and J 6 bases; nucleotides not matched to a gene: 12. The CDR3 spells CASSGLDREGPQPQHF. CDR3 DNA: TGTGCCAGCAGTGGCCTGGACAGGGAAGGGCCTCAGCCCCAGCATTTT.

This clone has a single count. V and J are TRBV30 and TRBJ2-5, with 12 bases matching TRBD2. The CDR3 spans 16 residues. CDR1 and CDR2 from the germline V gene are GTSNPN and SVGIG (reference sequence). Trimming removed 2 bases from V and 4 bases from J; junction bases left unmatched: 8. Here the CDR3 reads CAWSTGLAGPSETQYF. CDR3 nucleotide sequence: TGTGCCTGGAGTACCGGACTAGCGGGGCCGTCAGAGACCCAGTACTTC.

The chain couples TRBV2 to TRBJ2-2; 7 nucleotides match TRBD2. V was pared by 7 bases and J by 4 bases, with 9 bases of the junction left unmatched. Germline V CDR1 and CDR2: SNHLY, FYNNEI. The CDR3 totals 15 residues. DNA of the CDR3: TGTGCCAGCATGTGGTCCGGGGAGGGCACCGGGGAGCTGTTTTTT. It specifies CASMWSGEGTGELFF.

The V call is TRBV5-6, the J call TRBJ2-1; a weak D match, TRBD1 (5 bases). CDR1 is SGHDT and CDR2 is YYEEEE in the germline V gene. The CDR3 spans 17 residues. Trimming removed 3 bases from V and 1 base from J, with 17 bases in between. CDR3 protein: CASSYPPGKGSYNEQFF. The DNA of the CDR3 is TGTGCCAGCAGCTACCCCCCAGGGAAGGGGTCCTACAATGAGCAGTTCTTC.

This chain connects TRBV9 to TRBJ1-2; 8 nucleotides agree with TRBD1. The length of the CDR3 is 14 residues. From germline, CDR1 is SGDLS and CDR2 YYNGEE. J lost 4 bases, V lost 3 bases, and 5 bases had no gene match. The CDR3 loop is CASSATTGGYGYTF. CDR3 bases: TGTGCCAGCAGCGCAACTACAGGGGGCTATGGCTACACCTTC.

This chain links TRBV28 with TRBJ1-2; TRBD1 aligns across 9 bases. Trimming took 6 bases from V and 7 from J; bases not matched to a gene: 12. Germline V lookup: CDR1 MDHEN, CDR2 SYDVKM. There are 15 residues in the CDR3. CDR3 sequence: CASRGGGTGLGGYTF. The CDR3 DNA follows: TGTGCCAGCAGGGGGGGCGGGACAGGGCTAGGTGGCTACACCTTC.

The chain uses TRBV7-2 and TRBJ2-3, with 11 positions matching TRBD2. This CDR3 region has 17 residues. Germline trimming cut 2 bases from V and 5 bases from J; bases unmatched to any gene: 9. Germline V lookup: CDR1 SGHTA, CDR2 FQGNSA. CDR3 in amino acids: CASSLPDSGRALDTQYF. DNA for the CDR3: TGTGCCAGCAGCTTACCGGATAGCGGGAGGGCGTTAGATACGCAGTATTTT.

The rearrangement uses TRBV27 and TRBJ1-2; tentative D call: TRBD1 (6 bases). The germline CDR1 and CDR2 sequences are MNHEY and SMNVEV (reference sequence). The CDR3 sequence is 15 residues long. The ends were cut back, 6 bases at V and 2 bases at J, with 16 bases in the middle. CDR3 sequence: CASSPKGTQNYGYTF. The CDR3 coding sequence is TGTGCCAGCAGCCCCAAGGGGACACAGAACTATGGCTACACCTTC.

The J gene is TRBJ1-4, the V gene TRBV19; TRBD1 is a possible D gene (5 bases). Per the germline V gene, CDR1 is LNHDA and CDR2 is SQIVND (reference sequence). The CDR3 is 15 amino acids. V was cut by 7 bases and J by 3 bases, with 15 bases left in between. The CDR3 loop reads CASTATGTSNEKLFF. The CDR3 nucleotides are TGTGCCAGTACTGCTACAGGAACTTCTAATGAAAAACTGTTTTTT.

The chain has TRBV28 and TRBJ1-2; 8 bases align to TRBD1. This CDR3 has 12 residues. J was trimmed by 8 bases and V by 6 bases; bases with no gene match: 5. Germline CDR1 and CDR2: MDHEN and SYDVKM. The CDR3 bases are TGTGCCAGCAGCTTGGACAGGGTCGGCTACACCTTC. This gives the protein CASSLDRVGYTF.